The 26 T cell receptor beta chains presented below share a single source sample, sequenced in a study of blood T cell repertoires in COVID-19. Profiling relied on immunoSEQ multiplex PCR, and the TCRdb table lists in-frame clones only, not all of them. Among about 210,000 clones listed, almost 85% were seen once. Specimen: peripheral blood. These TCRs come from a woman aged 40 to 49 with acute or convalescent COVID-19.

This chain joins TRBV6-2 or TRBV6-3 and TRBJ2-1; 16 positions match TRBD2. The germline V gene encodes CDR1 MNHEY and CDR2 SVGEGT. After removal of 0 bases from V and 6 bases from J, the junction contained 5 bases not matched to a gene. The CDR3 has 18 residues. The CDR3 here is CASSYSGTSGRARNEQFF. CDR3 in DNA: TGTGCCAGCAGTTACTCGGGGACTAGCGGGAGGGCCCGCAATGAGCAGTTCTTC.

V usage is TRBV19 and J usage is TRBJ2-1; 9 nucleotides agree with TRBD1. This CDR3 has 17 residues. Germline values: CDR1 LNHDA, CDR2 SQIVND (reference sequence). Unmatched junction bases numbered 15, after V lost 3 bases and J lost 9 bases. The CDR3 protein is CASSIPPGQGTNGEQFF. CDR3 DNA sequence: TGTGCCAGTAGTATCCCGCCGGGACAGGGTACAAATGGTGAGCAGTTCTTC.

The gene calls are TRBV9 and TRBJ1-1; tentatively, D is TRBD1 (6 bases). Trimming took 2 bases from V and 0 from J, leaving 11 bases between them. The CDR3 totals 15 residues. Germline V CDR1 and CDR2: SGDLS, YYNGEE. The CDR3, as DNA: TGTGCCAGCAGCGTCAGTACAGGGATGAACACTGAAGCTTTCTTT. The encoded protein is CASSVSTGMNTEAFF. Combining the CDR3 with reference TRBV9 and TRBJ1-1 gives the whole variable domain DSGVTQTPKHLITATGQRVTLRCSPRSGDLSVYWYQQSLDQGLQFLIQYYNGEERAKGNILERFSAQQFPDLHSELNLSSLELGDSALYFCASSVSTGMNTEAFFGQGTRLTVV.

The chain employs TRBV7-9 and TRBJ2-3; 7 bases line up with TRBD2. The J segment lost 4 bases and the V segment lost 6 bases, leaving 10 bases of the junction unmatched. CDR1 is SEHNR and CDR2 is FQNEAQ in the germline V gene (reference sequence). The CDR3 is 15 residues long. CDR3 sequence: CASRKGREFSDTQYF. CDR3 nucleotide sequence: TGTGCCAGCAGGAAAGGGCGGGAGTTTTCAGATACGCAGTATTTT.

V is TRBV9 and J is TRBJ1-2; tentative D call: TRBD1 (5 bases). CDR1 and CDR2 from the germline V gene are SGDLS and YYNGEE. V lost 4 bases and J 2 bases, leaving 15 bases between the germline ends. The CDR3 extends over 15 amino acids. CDR3 DNA: TGTGCCAGCAGCCCCGGCGTGGGGCCGAACTATGGCTACACCTTC. Translated, it gives CASSPGVGPNYGYTF.

The chain is built from TRBV20-1 and TRBJ1-1; D is unclear. The CDR3 totals 12 residues. Trimming took off 3 bases at V and 1 base at J, with 6 bases between the two ends. CDR1 is DFQATT, CDR2 SNEGSKA, per germline (reference sequence). CDR3 sequence: CSASRGNTEAFF. The DNA for the CDR3 is TGCAGTGCTAGTCGGGGGAACACTGAAGCTTTCTTT.

This sequence joins TRBV11-2 and TRBJ2-5; TRBD2 agrees at 9 bases. V shed 5 bases, J shed 4 bases, and the junction held 11 bases outside the gene matches. The CDR3 contains 16 residues. CDR1 and CDR2 from the germline V gene are SGHAT and FQNNGV. For the CDR3, the DNA is TGTGCCAGCAGCGCATCGGCGGGGGGGCGGTTAGAGACCCAGTACTTC. Its translation is CASSASAGGRLETQYF.

This clone came up once. This chain connects TRBV29-1 to TRBJ1-4; the match to TRBD1 covers 7 bases. Trimming took 6 bases from V and 13 from J; bases not matched to a gene: 11. This CDR3 has 12 residues. Germline CDR1 is SQVTM and CDR2 is ANQGSEA. The CDR3 nucleotides are TGCAGCGTCGATACAGGGGTCCCTGGACTGTTTTTT. Translating gives CSVDTGVPGLFF.

For this clone: Other DNA sequences in this specimen translate into the identical CDR3. The gene calls are TRBV9 and TRBJ1-2; 8 bases line up with TRBD1. This CDR3 is 16 amino acids long. Germline values: CDR1 SGDLS, CDR2 YYNGEE. J lost 4 bases, V lost 1 base, and 9 bases had no gene match. The CDR3 reads CASSVSRTGTGYGYTF. CDR3 coding DNA: TGTGCCAGCAGCGTATCCCGGACAGGGACGGGCTATGGCTACACCTTC.

The rearrangement joins TRBV19 to TRBJ2-5, with 11 positions matching TRBD1. CDR3 length equals 15 residues. Per the germline V gene, CDR1 is LNHDA and CDR2 is SQIVND (reference sequence). The V gene end was trimmed by 3 bases and the J gene end by 5 bases; junction bases not matched to a gene: 5. The CDR3 nucleotides are TGTGCCAGTAGTATGGCGGACAGGGGGCAGGAGACCCAGTACTTC. Encoded protein: CASSMADRGQETQYF.

The chain is built from TRBV2 and TRBJ2-3; 7 bases fit TRBD1. Germline CDR1 and CDR2: SNHLY and FYNNEI. This CDR3 has 16 amino acids. Trimming at V came to 6 bases and at J to 0 bases, leaving 9 bases not matched to a gene. Here the CDR3 reads CASSSYQGVSTDTQYF. Here the CDR3 DNA reads TGTGCCAGCAGCTCTTACCAGGGGGTGAGCACAGATACGCAGTATTTT.

This chain uses TRBV4-3 with TRBJ2-2; maybe TRBD2 (5 bases). V lost 0 bases to trimming and J lost 3 bases, with 11 bases between them. In germline, CDR1 is LGHNA, CDR2 YSLEER. The CDR3 is made up of 16 amino acids. The CDR3 sequence: CASSQEVGADTGELFF. In DNA form, the CDR3 reads TGCGCCAGCAGCCAAGAGGTGGGAGCGGACACCGGGGAGCTGTTTTTT.

This clone was counted a single time. The chain has TRBV6-5 and TRBJ1-1; TRBD1 is a possible D gene (6 bases). Germline V gives CDR1 MNHEY, CDR2 SVGAGI. Trimming cost V 10 bases and J 5 bases, with 17 bases left between them. The CDR3 consists of 13 residues. CDR3 sequence (DNA): TGTGCCACCCTTTCGACAGGAACAACTGAAGCTTTCTTT. It encodes CATLSTGTTEAFF.

The chain links TRBV27 to TRBJ2-5, with D possibly being TRBD1 (6 bases). The V end was cut by 2 bases, the J end by 3 bases, with 10 bases between. CDR3 length: 14 residues. Germline V CDR1 and CDR2: MNHEY, SMNVEV (reference sequence). This CDR3 reads CASSLEGDEETQYF. Written as DNA, the CDR3 is TGTGCCAGCAGTTTAGAGGGGGACGAAGAGACCCAGTACTTC.

The V and J genes are TRBV6-5 and TRBJ1-6, with D possibly matching TRBD1 (6 bases). Deletions cut 0 bases from V and 10 bases from J, with 16 bases between. CDR3 length: 16 amino acids. CDR1 and CDR2 (germline): MNHEY, SVGAGI. The CDR3 loop is CASSYSRQELGSPLHF. The CDR3 DNA sequence: TGTGCCAGCAGTTACTCTAGACAGGAACTGGGGTCACCCCTCCACTTT.

The chain employs TRBV6-5 and TRBJ1-6, with 7 bases matching TRBD1. V lost 6 bases, J lost 7 bases, and 6 bases stayed unmatched. Germline-derived CDR1 and CDR2 are MNHEY and SVGAGI. This CDR3 has 14 residues. CDR3 amino acids: CASSLQGWNSPLHF. As DNA, the CDR3 is TGTGCCAGCAGCTTACAGGGGTGGAATTCACCCCTCCACTTT.

The J gene is TRBJ2-1, the V gene TRBV7-6; TRBD2 is a possible D gene (5 bases). Trimming shortened V by 1 base and J by 5 bases, and 12 bases separated the two germline ends. CDR1 is SGHVS, CDR2 FNYEAQ, per germline. CDR3 length equals 15 residues. CDR3 nucleotides: TGTGCCAGCAGCTTAGGCCTTGCCGGGGACAATGAGCAGTTCTTC. Residues: CASSLGLAGDNEQFF.

The rearrangement links TRBV29-1 to TRBJ1-2; a weak D match, TRBD1 (6 bases). This CDR3 is 12 amino acids long. The V end lost 8 bases, the J end lost 1 base, and 11 bases lay between the germline ends. Germline loops: CDR1 SQVTM, CDR2 ANQGSEA. Here the CDR3 DNA reads TGCAGCTTTGGGGGCAGTAACTATGGCTACACCTTC. This codes for CSFGGSNYGYTF.

This sequence joins TRBV30 and TRBJ2-2; D might be TRBD2 (6 bases). The germline CDR1 and CDR2 sequences are GTSNPN and SVGIG (reference sequence). V was cut by 0 bases and J by 2 bases, with 10 bases left in between. The CDR3 length is 15 residues. CDR3 sequence reads: CAWSVLAHNTGELFF. The CDR3 nucleotides read TGTGCCTGGAGTGTGCTAGCGCATAACACCGGGGAGCTGTTTTTT.

This clone has only one observation. The J gene is TRBJ2-5, the V gene TRBV28; maybe TRBD2 (6 bases). CDR1 and CDR2 (germline): MDHEN, SYDVKM. The CDR3 is made up of 14 amino acids. Trimming removed 5 bases from V and 4 bases from J, with 14 bases in between. As DNA, the CDR3 is TGTGCCAGCAGTCCCACGCGGGAAGGAGAGACCCAGTACTTC. Translation: CASSPTREGETQYF.

The rearrangement uses TRBV10-3 and TRBJ2-3, with 11 bases that match TRBD2. This CDR3 has 16 residues. V shed 8 bases, J shed 2 bases, and the junction held 9 bases outside the gene matches. Looked up from germline, CDR1 is ENHRY and CDR2 is SYGVKD. Here the CDR3 reads CAIQRASGGPTDTQYF. The CDR3 DNA follows: TGTGCCATCCAGAGGGCTAGCGGGGGGCCCACAGATACGCAGTATTTT.

The J gene is TRBJ2-7, the V gene TRBV10-3; 9 bases fit TRBD1. The CDR3 extends over 16 amino acids. Germline V lookup: CDR1 ENHRY, CDR2 SYGVKD. Trimming removed 3 bases from V and 1 base from J; junction bases left unmatched: 7. The CDR3 bases are TGTGCCATCAGTGACCCCGGGACAGGGTTTTCCTACGAGCAGTACTTC. It codes for CAISDPGTGFSYEQYF.

The sample holds a few counts of this clone. The rearrangement joins TRBV7-9 to TRBJ2-3; 10 bases match TRBD2. Germline CDR1 reads SEHNR; CDR2 reads FQNEAQ (reference sequence). CDR3 length: 17 residues. V dropped 4 bases and J dropped 1; count of bases not matched to a gene: 8. In DNA, the CDR3 is TGTGCCAGCAGCTCGCGGGTTGGACTAGCGGGCACAGATACGCAGTATTTT. The encoded protein is CASSSRVGLAGTDTQYF.

This clone was counted a single time. V is TRBV5-1 and J is TRBJ2-7; 9 nucleotides align to TRBD1. The CDR3 spans 16 residues. The V gene's germline CDR1 is SGHRS and CDR2 YFSETQ. Trimming took 3 bases from V and 1 from J; bases not matched to a gene: 8. The CDR3 DNA reads as TGCGCCAGCAGCTCAACACAGGGGGCTAAGTCCTACGAGCAGTACTTC. Its translation: CASSSTQGAKSYEQYF.

The chain combines TRBV4-2 with TRBJ1-6; no clear D gene. V lost 0 bases to trimming and J lost 7 bases, with 10 bases between them. This CDR3 contains 15 residues. CDR1 is LGHNA and CDR2 is YNFKEQ in the germline V gene. CDR3 coding DNA: TGTGCCAGCAGCCAAGACACGAACTCCAATTCACCCCTCCACTTT. As protein: CASSQDTNSNSPLHF.

V is TRBV7-6 and J is TRBJ1-1; perhaps TRBD1 as D (5 bases). Trimming shortened V by 4 bases and J by 13 bases, and 19 bases separated the two germline ends. The CDR3 loop spans 13 amino acids. Germline CDR1 SGHVS, CDR2 FNYEAQ. In DNA, the CDR3 is TGTGCCAGCAGCTCCGAATTGCAGGGAGGAAGTTTCTTT. This translates into CASSSELQGGSFF.